The 6 T cell receptor beta chains presented below share a single source sample, sequenced in a study of cytomegalovirus exposure and HLA in healthy donors. Produced via immunoSEQ multiplex PCR; TCRdb's table is partial and in-frame only. The sample includes roughly 330,000 clones, 87% of them seen just once. Sequencing was done on a sample of PBMCs. Source of these receptors: a woman in her thirties in good health and CMV-seropositive.

This rearrangement joins TRBV5-6 to TRBJ2-7, with D possibly matching TRBD2 (6 bases). The CDR3 consists of 14 residues. Germline lookup yields CDR1 SGHDT and CDR2 YYEEEE. The V end was cut by 2 bases, the J end by 2 bases, with 11 bases between. The DNA for the CDR3 is TGTGCCAGCAGCTTAGGACTATCCGCCTACGAGCAGTACTTC. Translated: CASSLGLSAYEQYF.

This clone was seen a handful of times. This chain connects TRBV19 to TRBJ1-1; D possibly corresponds to TRBD1 (6 bases). Trimming took 8 bases from V and 1 from J, leaving 8 bases between them. This CDR3 has 12 amino acids. CDR1 LNHDA and CDR2 SQIVND come from the germline V gene (reference sequence). DNA of the CDR3: TGTGCCAGTCAGGGGACGAACACTGAAGCTTTCTTT. The encoded protein is CASQGTNTEAFF.

The chain employs TRBV5-4 and TRBJ2-3; possible D gene TRBD2, 5 bases. CDR3 length equals 14 residues. CDR1 is SGHNT and CDR2 is YYREEE in the germline V gene (reference sequence). Trimming pared 2 bases from V and 2 bases from J, leaving 9 bases between. The CDR3: CASSFEGPTDTQYF. In DNA form, the CDR3 reads TGTGCCAGCAGCTTCGAGGGTCCCACAGATACGCAGTATTTT.

The gene calls are TRBV19 and TRBJ1-2; 10 nucleotides agree with TRBD1. The germline V gene encodes CDR1 LNHDA and CDR2 SQIVND (reference sequence). This CDR3 comprises 14 residues. Trimming removed 6 bases from V and 3 bases from J; junction bases left unmatched: 4. This chain's CDR3 is CASRETGGDYGYTF. The CDR3 nucleotides are TGTGCCAGTAGAGAGACAGGGGGCGACTATGGCTACACCTTC.

The chain has TRBV30 and TRBJ1-1; D gene uncertain. From germline, CDR1 is GTSNPN and CDR2 SVGIG (reference sequence). This CDR3 contains 12 residues. V was trimmed by 3 bases and J by 11 bases, leaving 16 bases between them. The CDR3 DNA sequence: TGTGCCTGGAGAGACGACCCATATTGGGCTTTCTTT. Translating it yields CAWRDDPYWAFF.

The chain joins TRBV27 to TRBJ2-7; D perhaps matches TRBD1 (6 bases). Deletions cut 4 bases from V and 3 bases from J, with 19 bases between. Germline CDR1 reads MNHEY; CDR2 reads SMNVEV (reference sequence). There are 16 residues in the CDR3. The CDR3 spells CASSSSYQGLHYEQYF. The CDR3 bases are TGTGCCAGCAGTTCAAGTTATCAGGGGCTGCACTACGAGCAGTACTTC.